The next 12 T cell receptor beta chains were all read from a single sample in a study of T cell repertoires in cytomegalovirus infection (dated by TCRdb to 2018 to 2020). The sample was run on an Illumina HiSeq 1500. TCRdb trimmed the raw reads at Q25, called clones with MiXCR and kept productive beta chains. Rows are combined by CDR3 protein, so each entry shows the most common genes and DNA. The sample table shows about 360,000 distinct CDR3 sequences, and 15% to 20% are seen once. The ten largest clones represent around 10% of the sample. What was sequenced was PBMCs. These receptors all stem from a human donor in good health (CMV status not recorded). Some clones in this sample may be carry-over from other donors' samples.

This clonotype was observed a handful of times. The CDR3 here is CASGETGDRTEAFF. For the CDR3, the DNA is TGTGCCAGTGGAGAGACAGGGGATAGAACTGAAGCTTTCTTT. J is TRBJ1-1 and V is TRBV6-5; TRBD1 aligns across 8 bases. The CDR3 spans 14 residues. The ends lost 9 bases at V and 5 bases at J; junction bases unmatched: 11. Germline assignment: CDR1 MNHEY and CDR2 SVGAGI.

The rearrangement links TRBV5-6 to TRBJ1-3; tentative D call: TRBD1 (5 bases). Germline-derived CDR1 and CDR2 are SGHDT and YYEEEE. Trimming removed 3 bases from V and 0 bases from J, with 13 bases in between. The CDR3 consists of 16 residues. The CDR3 nucleotides are TGTGCCAGCAGCTACCCAACAGGATTCTCTGGAAACACCATATATTTT. It codes for CASSYPTGFSGNTIYF.

The chain carries TRBV6-6 and TRBJ1-2; D is undetermined. There are 12 residues in the CDR3. Trimming took off 8 bases at V and 4 bases at J, with 11 bases between the two ends. CDR1 and CDR2 from the germline V gene are MNHNY and SVGAGI (reference sequence). CDR3 sequence: CASFGWIYGYTF. As DNA, the CDR3 is TGTGCCAGCTTCGGTTGGATCTATGGCTACACCTTC.

V is TRBV6-1 and J is TRBJ2-3, with D perhaps TRBD1 (5 bases). The CDR3 runs to 14 residues. Germline V gene data show CDR1 as MNHNS and CDR2 as SASEGT. V dropped 6 bases and J dropped 1 base, with 11 bases sitting between them. CDR3 sequence (DNA): TGTGCCAGCAGACAGGAGTGGGGCACAGATACGCAGTATTTT. Its protein product is CASRQEWGTDTQYF.

This clonotype was observed many times. The chain employs TRBV11-2 and TRBJ2-5; D may match TRBD1 or TRBD2 (5 bases each). The V gene's germline CDR1 is SGHAT and CDR2 FQNNGV. The CDR3 runs to 15 residues. Between the trimmed V and J ends, which lost 0 bases and 9 bases, there was a span of 17 bases. The CDR3, as DNA: TGTGCCAGCAGCTTAGATCGGGTGGGGGTCGGGGCCCAGTACTTC. This sequence encodes CASSLDRVGVGAQYF.

This clonotype was observed a handful of times. This chain joins TRBV3-1 and TRBJ1-5, with D unresolved. CDR3 length: 13 amino acids. The V end lost 2 bases, the J end lost 4 bases, and 6 bases lay between the germline ends. Germline values: CDR1 LGHDT, CDR2 YNNKEL (reference sequence). The CDR3 is CASSQFENQPQHF. The CDR3 DNA follows: TGTGCCAGCAGCCAATTTGAGAATCAGCCCCAGCATTTT.

A few counts support this clonotype. CDR3 region: CASSPRLGGNEQFF. DNA for the CDR3: TGTGCCAGCAGTCCCCGACTAGGAGGGAATGAGCAGTTCTTC. V usage is TRBV6-2 or TRBV6-3 and J usage is TRBJ2-1; tentatively, D is TRBD2 (6 bases). The V end was cut by 5 bases, the J end by 7 bases, with 15 bases between. The CDR3 has 14 amino acids. Germline CDR1 reads MNHEY; CDR2 reads SVGEGT.

The CDR3 DNA sequence: TGTGCCAGCAGTTCGCCGACAGTGAATAGCAATCAGCCCCAGCATTTT. Its protein is CASSSPTVNSNQPQHF. This rearrangement joins TRBV28 to TRBJ1-5; D might be TRBD1 (5 bases). V dropped 4 bases and J dropped 0 bases, with 13 bases sitting between them. The CDR3 runs 16 residues. Per the germline V gene, CDR1 is MDHEN and CDR2 is SYDVKM.

This clonotype was found a few times. The chain combines TRBV12-3 or TRBV12-4 with TRBJ2-7; 9 bases are a match to TRBD1. The CDR3 consists of 14 residues. V shed 5 bases and J 8 bases; nucleotides not matched to a gene: 10. CDR3 sequence: CASSLGDRAYKQYF. The CDR3 nucleotides read TGTGCCAGCAGTCTTGGGGACAGGGCCTATAAGCAGTACTTC.

There are many counts of this clonotype. The genes are TRBV7-2 and TRBJ2-1; 14 bases match TRBD2. Germline V gene sequence: CDR1 SGHTA, CDR2 FQGNSA. The CDR3 spans 19 residues. Trimming cost V 5 bases and J 1 base; bases outside gene matches: 10. CDR3 amino acids: CASSLRRTSGGPSYNEQFF. CDR3 bases: TGTGCCAGCAGCCTCCGAAGGACTAGCGGGGGGCCTTCCTACAATGAGCAGTTCTTC.

This clonotype has only a few counts. V gene TRBV27 combines with J gene TRBJ1-1; 7 bases agree with TRBD1. J gave up 3 bases and V 4 bases, and 8 bases lay outside the gene matches. The CDR3 totals 15 residues. CDR1 and CDR2 from the germline V gene are MNHEY and SMNVEV (reference sequence). CDR3 protein: CASSSRQGGYTEAFF. The CDR3, as DNA: TGTGCCAGCAGTTCCCGACAGGGTGGGTACACTGAAGCTTTCTTT.

This clonotype was seen more than once but under ten times. V is TRBV10-3 and J is TRBJ2-7; 7 nucleotides align to TRBD1. CDR1 and CDR2 (germline): ENHRY, SYGVKD. V shed 2 bases and J 3 bases; nucleotides not matched to a gene: 7. The CDR3 runs 15 residues. The CDR3 loop reads CAISEPFTGDYEQYF. The CDR3 DNA reads as TGTGCCATCAGTGAGCCGTTCACAGGGGACTACGAGCAGTACTTC.